The text below deals with one T cell receptor beta chain. This entry is derived from a study of CD8 T cells in Susac syndrome. With random hexamers, roughly 0.5 to 1 ug RNA was reverse transcribed. From the immunoSEQ multiplex PCR reads, TCRdb called clonotypes with MiXCR, one entry per CDR3 protein. The sample holds some 190,000 distinct CDR3 sequences, about 95% seen once. The sequence came from a human donor with Susac syndrome. Material for sequencing was CD4+ T cells from PBMCs.

CDR3 sequence: CASSGRGTQETQYF. The CDR3 nucleotides read TGTGCCAGCAGCGGGCGGGGGACGCAAGAGACCCAGTACTTC. The J gene is TRBJ2-5, the V gene TRBV2; 7 bases are a match to TRBD2. J lost 2 bases, V lost 6 bases, and 6 bases had no gene match. Germline V gives CDR1 SNHLY, CDR2 FYNNEI. The CDR3 is 14 amino acids.